This section outlines one TCR beta chain sequence together with its context. The antigen is unknown. V was cut by 3 bases and J by 5 bases, with 11 bases left in between. CDR3 length: 14 amino acids. Germline V gene sequence: CDR1 DFQATT, CDR2 SNEGSKA (reference sequence). The sample belongs to a study of blood T cells in healthy people across ages. Peripheral blood from each donor was collected in a volume of approximately 9.5 milliliters. General study results and limits: Naive and antigen-experienced cells could not be conclusively compared, given unsorted PBMCs. Measured against age, TCR beta diversity per million T cells decreased in a roughly linear manner.

Sample-barcoded 5' priming and a J-beta primer mix drove a second PCR of about 7 to 11 cycles. Sequencing of every sample gave 2.5 million or more CDR3-containing paired-end reads. A single record per CDR3 protein comes from TCRdb applying MiXCR to the 5' RACE reads. The sample shows hundreds of thousands of distinct CDR3 sequences, 21% of them seen only once. The source is a man between 65 and 85 years old in good health. The material sequenced was blood. This sequence joins TRBV20-1 and TRBJ1-6; D not certain. CDR3 amino acids: CSAREAKNNSPLHF. The DNA for the CDR3 is TGCAGTGCTAGGGAGGCGAAAAATAATTCACCCCTCCACTTT.